These T cell receptor beta chains were read from a single sample in a study of identifying expanded T cells in peripheral blood. Profiling relied on immunoSEQ multiplex PCR, and the TCRdb table lists in-frame clones only, not all of them. The data hold around 120,000 clones, with around 84% observed a single time. The sample was blood. Receptors were obtained from a person aged 18 to 70 in good health. Both conserved end residues are part of each CDR3. The listing skips clone size in some rows; elsewhere it reads once, few, many or a size class.

>TRBV5-4|once
CASSLAGGGGDKETQYF
>TRBV7-2|NA
CASSSSGGPSSYNEQFF
>TRBV5-4|few
CATSGQGPYGYTF
>TRBV27|NA
CASRKWTGPVEGEAFF
>TRBV15|NA
CATSRDGLQEETQYF
>TRBV19|NA
CASSITPENYGYTF
>TRBV25-1|NA
CASSALSGNTIYF
>TRBV18|once
CASSPGGPLSGAGQPQHF
>TRBV2|NA
CASSDLQGLNYGYTF
>TRBV10-3|NA
CAILEYLGETTGELFF
>TRBV4-3|NA
CASSQRNRGHSSSYNSPLHF
>TRBV11-3|NA
CASSPPGQGQYEQYF
>TRBV6-6|once
CASTARGMNTEAFF
>TRBV10-1|NA
CASARSFWESHTEAFF
>TRBV25-1|NA
CASSEVVVGGQVGYTF
>TRBV7-9|NA
CASSPRVQETQYF
>TRBV6-4|NA
CASSDSGPTGELFF
>TRBV30|NA
CAATTGAGYTF
>TRBV30|NA
CAWTLGGARQDTQYF
>TRBV6-5|NA
CASSFRDRGLGSPLHF
>TRBV6-5|NA
CASRPSPAGHQPQHF
>TRBV10-3|NA
CAISRDARNQPQHF
>TRBV5-6|few
CASSLYVGGRSYNEQFF
>TRBV7-2|NA
CASRTGQHAGDSPLHF
>TRBV5-1|NA
CASSLLTVDSSTEAFF
>TRBV29-1|NA
CSAQRTAGTNEKLFF
>TRBV11-1|NA
CASSLNSGTGEAFF
>TRBV7-9|NA
CASSQEGYGANVLTF
>TRBV6-6|NA
CASSYSVKQGREQYF
>TRBV5-6|NA
CASSLGGSGAKNIQYF
>TRBV6-5|NA
CASSYGQGLNTEAFF
>TRBV6-5|NA
CASSYMGFSEAFF
>TRBV5-8|NA
CASSLRAGSRRAF
>TRBV5-1|NA
CASTSGPAGVETQYF
>TRBV5-4|few
CASRRGQGKDTQYF
>TRBV11-2|NA
CASSLGGSTDTQYF
>TRBV11-2|NA
CASSFALGGNTEAFF